This T cell receptor (beta chain) comes out of a study of blood T cell repertoires in COVID-19. Study at large: The analysed material was cDNA or gDNA that came from T cells, B-cell-depleted T cells, or PBMCs.

Germline V gene sequence: CDR1 SEHNR, CDR2 FQNEAQ (reference sequence). The CDR3 consists of 16 residues. Trimming cost V 6 bases and J 5 bases; bases outside gene matches: 10. TCRdb's copy holds only in-frame clones and misses some; the assay was immunoSEQ multiplex PCR. Among over 150,000 clones listed, about 86% were seen once. Those enrolled in Seattle joined during active infection and were followed longitudinally afterward. Sequenced sample: peripheral blood. The TCR originated in a woman aged 70-85 years with COVID-19, enrolled during active disease. V gene TRBV7-9 combines with J gene TRBJ2-2; TRBD1 aligns across 9 bases. The CDR3 DNA follows: TGTGCCAGCAGACATAAGCCGGGACAGGGAACCGGGGAGCTGTTTTTT. It is translated as CASRHKPGQGTGELFF.